This T cell receptor beta chain was profiled in a study of blood T cell repertoires in COVID-19. Study-wide context: Donors in the United States, Italy and Spain gave samples during acute or convalescent COVID-19.

Patients from Seattle were sampled longitudinally, starting during active infection. Original processing methods: Reference gene primer amplification yielded estimated nucleated cell counts. Profiled with immunoSEQ multiplex PCR; TCRdb holds only in-frame clones, not every one. The DNA gave D and trimming, while V, J and clone size come from that table. Among around 400,000 clones listed, about 89% were seen once. This sequence originates from a woman in her sixties with COVID-19, enrolled during active disease. Sequencing was performed on peripheral blood.

CDR3 nucleotides: TGCGCCAGCAGCTTGGCGACAGGGGAGGATACGCAGTATTTT. As protein: CASSLATGEDTQYF. V is TRBV5-1 and J is TRBJ2-3, with 8 bases identical to TRBD1. CDR1 SGHRS and CDR2 YFSETQ come from the germline V gene. V lost 0 bases to trimming and J lost 6 bases; unmatched junction nucleotides: 3. There are 14 residues in the CDR3.